One sample yielded the 5 T cell receptor beta chains listed below, sequenced in a study of blood T cells in healthy people across ages. Next came a second PCR, run for about 6 to 12 cycles, which used a sample-barcoded 5' primer along with a J-beta primer mix. TCRdb passed the 5' RACE reads through MiXCR, listing each CDR3 protein once. The sample gives hundreds of thousands of distinct CDR3 sequences, around half of which show up once; 20% to 25% is in the top ten. The material sequenced was blood. These receptors were taken from an elderly man in good health.

This clonotype was observed a few times. The CDR3 nucleotides read TGTGCCAGCAGCCAAGAACCTAGCGGGAGATACGAGCAGTACTTC. It yields the protein CASSQEPSGRYEQYF. The chain is built from TRBV3-1 and TRBJ2-7; 10 positions match TRBD2. The V gene end was trimmed by 0 bases and the J gene end by 4 bases; junction bases not matched to a gene: 3. This CDR3 is built from 15 residues. Per the germline V gene, CDR1 is LGHDT and CDR2 is YNNKEL (reference sequence).

V usage is TRBV27 and J usage is TRBJ1-2; 8 bases are shared with TRBD1. The CDR3 extends over 15 amino acids. The germline V gene has CDR1 MNHEY and CDR2 SMNVEV (reference sequence). As DNA, the CDR3 is TGTCTCCTCACCTCCGGGACAGGATATGGCTATGGCTACACCTTC. Translation: CLLTSGTGYGYGYTF.

The chain carries TRBV6-2 or TRBV6-3 and TRBJ2-3; D gene uncertain. V lost 2 bases to trimming and J lost 3 bases, with 6 bases between them. In germline, CDR1 is MNHEY, CDR2 SVGEGT. This CDR3 contains 13 residues. CDR3 DNA sequence: TGTGCCAGCAGTTACCGACCTACAGATACGCAGTATTTT. Residues: CASSYRPTDTQYF.

CDR3 coding DNA: TGCGCCAGCAAACCTAGGGACAGGGGAACCACCAACTATGGCTACACCTTC. This encodes CASKPRDRGTTNYGYTF. The genes are TRBV5-1 and TRBJ1-2, with TRBD1 matching 10 bases. CDR3 size: 17 residues. CDR1 SGHRS and CDR2 YFSETQ come from the germline V gene. The V and J ends lost 6 bases and 2 bases, in that order; junction bases with no gene match: 13.

This clonotype appeared a few times. CDR3 amino acids: CASSRDRGLNSPLHF. CDR3 nucleotides: TGCGCCAGCAGCCGGGACAGGGGGCTTAATTCACCCCTCCACTTT. J is TRBJ1-6 and V is TRBV5-1; TRBD1 aligns across 12 bases. Germline loops: CDR1 SGHRS, CDR2 YFSETQ. The V and J ends lost 4 bases and 6 bases, in that order; junction bases with no gene match: 2. There are 15 residues in the CDR3.